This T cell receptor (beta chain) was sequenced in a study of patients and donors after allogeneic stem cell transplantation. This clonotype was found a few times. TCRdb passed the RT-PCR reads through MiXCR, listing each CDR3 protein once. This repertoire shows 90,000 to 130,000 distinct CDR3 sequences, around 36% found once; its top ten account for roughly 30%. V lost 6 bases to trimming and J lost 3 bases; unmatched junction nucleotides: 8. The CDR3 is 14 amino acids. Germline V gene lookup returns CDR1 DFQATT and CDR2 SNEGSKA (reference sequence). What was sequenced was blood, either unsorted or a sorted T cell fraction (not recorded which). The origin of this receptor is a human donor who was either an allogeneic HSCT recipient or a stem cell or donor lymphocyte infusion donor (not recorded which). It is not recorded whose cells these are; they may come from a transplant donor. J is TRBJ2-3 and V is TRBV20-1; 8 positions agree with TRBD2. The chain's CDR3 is CSAPLAVRTDTQYF. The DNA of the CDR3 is TGCAGTGCACCACTAGCGGTCAGAACAGATACGCAGTATTTT.